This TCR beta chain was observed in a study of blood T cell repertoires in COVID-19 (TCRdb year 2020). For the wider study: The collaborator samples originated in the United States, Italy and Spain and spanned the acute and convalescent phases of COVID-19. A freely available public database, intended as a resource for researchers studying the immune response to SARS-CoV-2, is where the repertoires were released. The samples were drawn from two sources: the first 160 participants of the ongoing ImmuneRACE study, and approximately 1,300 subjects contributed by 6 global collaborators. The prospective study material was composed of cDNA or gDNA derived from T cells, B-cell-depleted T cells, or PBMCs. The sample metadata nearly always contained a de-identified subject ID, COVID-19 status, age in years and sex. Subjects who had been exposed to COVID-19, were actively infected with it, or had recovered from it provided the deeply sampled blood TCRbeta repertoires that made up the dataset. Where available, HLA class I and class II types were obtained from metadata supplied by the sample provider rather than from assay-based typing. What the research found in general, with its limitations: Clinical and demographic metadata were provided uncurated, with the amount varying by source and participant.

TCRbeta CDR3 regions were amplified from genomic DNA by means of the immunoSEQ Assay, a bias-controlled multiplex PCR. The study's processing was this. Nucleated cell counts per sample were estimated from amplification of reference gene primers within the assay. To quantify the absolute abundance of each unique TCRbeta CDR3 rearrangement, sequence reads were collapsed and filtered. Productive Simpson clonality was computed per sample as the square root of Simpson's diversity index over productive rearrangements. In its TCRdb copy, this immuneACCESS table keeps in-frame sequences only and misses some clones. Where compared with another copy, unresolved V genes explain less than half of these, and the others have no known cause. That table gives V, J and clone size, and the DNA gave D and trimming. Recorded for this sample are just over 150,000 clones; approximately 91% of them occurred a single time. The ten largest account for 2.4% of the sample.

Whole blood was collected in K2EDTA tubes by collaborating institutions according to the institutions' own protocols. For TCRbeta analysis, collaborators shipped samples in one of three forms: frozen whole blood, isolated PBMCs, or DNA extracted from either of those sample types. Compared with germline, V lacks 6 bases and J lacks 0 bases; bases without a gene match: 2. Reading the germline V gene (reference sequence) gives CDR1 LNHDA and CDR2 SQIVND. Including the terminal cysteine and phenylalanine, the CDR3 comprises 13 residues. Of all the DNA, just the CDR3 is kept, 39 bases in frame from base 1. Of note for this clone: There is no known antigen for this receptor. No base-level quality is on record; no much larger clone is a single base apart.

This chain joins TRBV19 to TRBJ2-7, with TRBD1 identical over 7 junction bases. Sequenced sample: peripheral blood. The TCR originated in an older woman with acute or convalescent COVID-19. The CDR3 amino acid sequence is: CASRGTVSYEQYF. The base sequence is TGTGCCAGTAGGGGGACAGTCTCCTACGAGCAGTACTTC.